This TCR beta chain was sequenced during a study of blood T cell repertoires in COVID-19 (dated by TCRdb to between 2020 and 2021). General notes on the study: Collaborator samples came from the United States, Italy and Spain and covered acute and convalescent phases of COVID-19. The prospective study material was composed of cDNA or gDNA derived from T cells, B-cell-depleted T cells, or PBMCs. Deeply sampled blood TCRbeta repertoires from subjects exposed to, actively infected with, or recovered from COVID-19 were included in the dataset. The repertoires were released in a freely available public database intended as a resource for research on the immune response to SARS-CoV-2. The samples were drawn from two sources: the first 160 participants of the ongoing ImmuneRACE study, and 950 to 1,500 subjects contributed by 6 global collaborators. A de-identified subject ID, COVID-19 status, age in years and sex were almost always included in the sample metadata. Where available, HLA class I and class II types were obtained from metadata supplied by the sample provider rather than from assay-based typing.

There are 13 amino acids in the CDR3, from cysteine to phenylalanine inclusive. The DNA shown is the 39-base CDR3, in frame from base 1. Taken from the germline V gene (reference sequence), the CDR1 and CDR2 loops are LNHDA and SQIVND. The V end gives up 9 bases and the J end 2 bases, leaving 4 bases in the junction not matched to a gene. Comments on this clone: The specificity of this receptor is unknown. The input lacks base qualities; no much larger clone sits a single base away.

The collaborating institutions used their own protocols to collect whole blood in K2EDTA tubes. For TCRbeta analysis, collaborators shipped samples in one of three forms: frozen whole blood, isolated PBMCs, or DNA extracted from either of those sample types. TCRbeta CDR3 regions were amplified from genomic DNA using the immunoSEQ Assay, a bias-controlled multiplex PCR. The original pipeline was this. The number of nucleated cells in each sample was estimated by amplification of reference gene primers within the assay. To quantify the absolute abundance of each unique TCRbeta CDR3 rearrangement, sequence reads were collapsed and filtered. For each sample, productive Simpson clonality was calculated as the square root of Simpson's diversity index across productive rearrangements. Not all clones reach the TCRdb copy of this immuneACCESS table, which keeps in-frame sequences only. Checked studies attribute under half of the gap to unresolved V genes and leave the rest unexplained. From that table come the V and J calls and clone size; the DNA was used to work out D and trimming. The table for this sample lists tens of thousands of clones; roughly 82% of them were counted only once. The ten most abundant clones make up roughly a fifth of the sample.

Points the paper makes about the study in general: Clinical and demographic metadata were provided uncurated, with the amount varying by source and participant.

The receptor's source is a human donor in a cohort sampled during active COVID-19. Here the chain combines TRBV19 and TRBJ1-3; 7 of the junction bases match TRBD1. Specimen: peripheral blood. The DNA sequence is given as TGTGCCAGGTACAGGGGCCCTGGAAACACCATATATTTT. Its amino acids are CARYRGPGNTIYF.